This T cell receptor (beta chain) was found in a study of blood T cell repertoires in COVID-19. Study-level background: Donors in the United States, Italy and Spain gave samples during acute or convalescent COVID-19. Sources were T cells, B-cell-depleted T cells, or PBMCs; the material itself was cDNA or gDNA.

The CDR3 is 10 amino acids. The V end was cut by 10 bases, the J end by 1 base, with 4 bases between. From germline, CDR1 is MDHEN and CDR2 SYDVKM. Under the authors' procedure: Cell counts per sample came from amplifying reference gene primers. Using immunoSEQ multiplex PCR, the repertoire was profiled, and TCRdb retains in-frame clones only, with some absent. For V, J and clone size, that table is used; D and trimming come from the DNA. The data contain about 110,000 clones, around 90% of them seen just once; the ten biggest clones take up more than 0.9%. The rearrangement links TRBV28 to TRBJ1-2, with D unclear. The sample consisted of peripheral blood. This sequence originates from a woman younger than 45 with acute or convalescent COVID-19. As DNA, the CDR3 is TGTGCCAACATTAACTATGGCTACACCTTC. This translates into CANINYGYTF.